This T cell receptor beta chain stems from a study of a mutant IDH1 vaccine in newly diagnosed glioma. A word on this clone: What it binds is unknown.

The germline V gene has CDR1 SGHTA and CDR2 FQGNSA. CDR3 length: 15 amino acids. Trimming removed 5 bases from V and 0 bases from J, with 11 bases in between. Produced via immunoSEQ multiplex PCR; TCRdb's table is partial and in-frame only. The repertoire has tens of thousands of clones, around 80% of them found once; the top ten carry roughly 7.1%. Time point indicated: week 35, safety follow-up. One vaccine dose held 300 ug of mutant IDH1 20-mer peptide and came with topical imiquimod. The sequence came from a woman younger than 35 with glioma. The input for sequencing was PBMCs, taken from a glioma patient whose treatment included an IDH1 peptide vaccine. The genes are TRBV7-2 and TRBJ2-1; TRBD1 might be the D (5 bases). CDR3 sequence (DNA): TGTGCCAGCAGCAACCAGGGCAGCTCCTACAATGAGCAGTTCTTC. Translation: CASSNQGSSYNEQFF.